This T cell receptor beta chain was obtained from a study of CD8 T cells in Susac syndrome. Study observations and caveats: Repertoires of Susac syndrome CD4+ T cells lacked clonal expansion.

Per germline, CDR1 DFQATT and CDR2 SNEGSKA (reference sequence). This CDR3 is built from 15 residues. Trimming left V 1 base short and J 2 bases short, with 9 bases between. As for this clonotype: No antigen is known for it.

RNA was extracted with the RNeasy kit, and a quantity of roughly 0.5 to 1 ug was reverse transcribed using random hexamers. TCRdb reprocessed the immunoSEQ multiplex PCR reads via MiXCR and lists one record per CDR3 protein. The sample shows 170,000 or so distinct CDR3 sequences, approximately 94% of them seen only once. V gene TRBV20-1 combines with J gene TRBJ2-6; D is undetermined. Sequencing was performed on CD4+ T cells from PBMCs. This TCR was sampled from a human donor with Susac syndrome. CDR3 protein: CSARGREAGANVLTF. DNA for the CDR3: TGCAGTGCTAGAGGAAGGGAAGCTGGGGCCAACGTCCTGACTTTC.